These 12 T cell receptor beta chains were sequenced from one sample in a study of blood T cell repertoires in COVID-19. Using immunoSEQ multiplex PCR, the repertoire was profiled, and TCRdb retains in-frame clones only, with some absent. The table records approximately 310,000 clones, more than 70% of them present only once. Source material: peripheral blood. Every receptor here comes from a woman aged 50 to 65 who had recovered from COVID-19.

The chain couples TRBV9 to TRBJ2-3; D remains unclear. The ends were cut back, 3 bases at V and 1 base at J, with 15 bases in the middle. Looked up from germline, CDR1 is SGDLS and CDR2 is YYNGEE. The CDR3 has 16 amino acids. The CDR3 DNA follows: TGTGCCAGCAGCGCACCCCAGGCTATGGGCACAGATACGCAGTATTTT. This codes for CASSAPQAMGTDTQYF.

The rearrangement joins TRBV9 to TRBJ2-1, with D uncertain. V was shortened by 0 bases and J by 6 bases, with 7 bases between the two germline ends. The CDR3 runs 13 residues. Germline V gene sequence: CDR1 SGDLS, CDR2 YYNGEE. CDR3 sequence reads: CASSVGGSNEQFF. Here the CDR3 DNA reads TGTGCCAGCAGCGTAGGAGGAAGCAATGAGCAGTTCTTC.

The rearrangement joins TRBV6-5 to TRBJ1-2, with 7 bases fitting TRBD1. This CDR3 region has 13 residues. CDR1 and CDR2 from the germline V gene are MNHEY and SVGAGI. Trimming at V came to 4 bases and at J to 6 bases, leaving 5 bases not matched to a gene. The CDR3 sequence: CASSLGQKDGYTF. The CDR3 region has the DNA TGTGCCAGCAGTTTGGGACAGAAGGATGGCTACACCTTC.

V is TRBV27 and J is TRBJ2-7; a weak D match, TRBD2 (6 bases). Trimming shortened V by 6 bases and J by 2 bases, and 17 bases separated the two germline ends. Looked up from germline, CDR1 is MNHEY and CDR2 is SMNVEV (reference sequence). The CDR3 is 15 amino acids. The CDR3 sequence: CASSSPGLSPYEQYF. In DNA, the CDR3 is TGTGCCAGCAGCTCTCCGGGACTCTCTCCCTACGAGCAGTACTTC.

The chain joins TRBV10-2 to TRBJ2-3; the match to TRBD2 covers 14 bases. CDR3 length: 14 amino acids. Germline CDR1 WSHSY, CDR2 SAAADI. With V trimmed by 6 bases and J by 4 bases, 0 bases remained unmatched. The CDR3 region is CASRTSGGADTQYF. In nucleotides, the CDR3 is TGCGCCAGCAGGACTAGCGGGGGGGCAGATACGCAGTATTTT.

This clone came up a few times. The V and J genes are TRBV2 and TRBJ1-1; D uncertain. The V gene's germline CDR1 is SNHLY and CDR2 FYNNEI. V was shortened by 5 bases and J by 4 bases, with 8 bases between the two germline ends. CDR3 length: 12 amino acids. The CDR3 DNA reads TGTGCCAGCAGTTTAATGAGCACTGAAGCTTTCTTT. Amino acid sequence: CASSLMSTEAFF.

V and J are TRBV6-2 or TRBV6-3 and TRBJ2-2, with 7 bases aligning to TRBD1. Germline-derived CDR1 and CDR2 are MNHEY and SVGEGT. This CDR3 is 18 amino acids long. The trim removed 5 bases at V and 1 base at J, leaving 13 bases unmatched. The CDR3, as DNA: TGTGCCAGCAGTCCAAGACAGGGAAGTGGGTTGAACACCGGGGAGCTGTTTTTT. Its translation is CASSPRQGSGLNTGELFF.

The DNA for the CDR3 is TGTGCCAGCAGCTTGCCAGGGGTGGCAGATACGCAGTATTTT. Translated: CASSLPGVADTQYF. V and J are TRBV5-8 and TRBJ2-3; D may be TRBD1 (6 bases). This CDR3 has 14 amino acids. Trimming took 1 base from V and 4 from J, leaving 10 bases between them. Germline V gives CDR1 SGHTS, CDR2 YDEGEE. The full variable domain, in which reference TRBV5-8 and TRBJ2-3 provide the parts outside the CDR3, is EAGVTQSPTHLIKTRGQQATLRCSPISGHTSVYWYQQALGLGLQFLLWYDEGEERNRGNFPPRFSGRQFPNYSSELNVNALELEDSALYLCASSLPGVADTQYFGPGTRLTVL.

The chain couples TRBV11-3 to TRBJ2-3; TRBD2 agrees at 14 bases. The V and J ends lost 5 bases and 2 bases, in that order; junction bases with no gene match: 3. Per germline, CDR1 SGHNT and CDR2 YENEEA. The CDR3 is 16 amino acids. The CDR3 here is CASSLGLAGATDTQYF. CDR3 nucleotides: TGTGCCAGCAGCCTGGGACTAGCGGGGGCCACAGATACGCAGTATTTT.

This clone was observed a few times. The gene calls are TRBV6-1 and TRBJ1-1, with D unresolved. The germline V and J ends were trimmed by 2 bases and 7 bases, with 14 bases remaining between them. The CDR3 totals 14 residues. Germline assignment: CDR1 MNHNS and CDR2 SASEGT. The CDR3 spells CASSERVEAFEAFF. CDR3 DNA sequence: TGTGCCAGCAGTGAACGGGTGGAGGCATTTGAAGCTTTCTTT.

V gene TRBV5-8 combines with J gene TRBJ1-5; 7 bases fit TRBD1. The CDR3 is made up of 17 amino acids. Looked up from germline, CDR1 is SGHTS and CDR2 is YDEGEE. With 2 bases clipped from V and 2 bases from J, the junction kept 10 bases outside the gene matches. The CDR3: CASSFSEGAVRNQPQHF. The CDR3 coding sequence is TGTGCCAGCAGCTTTTCGGAGGGGGCGGTACGCAATCAGCCCCAGCATTTT.

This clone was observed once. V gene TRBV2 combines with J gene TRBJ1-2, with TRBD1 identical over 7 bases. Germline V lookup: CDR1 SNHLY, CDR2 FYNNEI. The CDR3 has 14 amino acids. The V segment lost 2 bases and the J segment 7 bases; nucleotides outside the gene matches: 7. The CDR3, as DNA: TGTGCCAGCAGTGAATGGAGGGGGCGAGTTGGCTACACCTTC. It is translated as CASSEWRGRVGYTF.